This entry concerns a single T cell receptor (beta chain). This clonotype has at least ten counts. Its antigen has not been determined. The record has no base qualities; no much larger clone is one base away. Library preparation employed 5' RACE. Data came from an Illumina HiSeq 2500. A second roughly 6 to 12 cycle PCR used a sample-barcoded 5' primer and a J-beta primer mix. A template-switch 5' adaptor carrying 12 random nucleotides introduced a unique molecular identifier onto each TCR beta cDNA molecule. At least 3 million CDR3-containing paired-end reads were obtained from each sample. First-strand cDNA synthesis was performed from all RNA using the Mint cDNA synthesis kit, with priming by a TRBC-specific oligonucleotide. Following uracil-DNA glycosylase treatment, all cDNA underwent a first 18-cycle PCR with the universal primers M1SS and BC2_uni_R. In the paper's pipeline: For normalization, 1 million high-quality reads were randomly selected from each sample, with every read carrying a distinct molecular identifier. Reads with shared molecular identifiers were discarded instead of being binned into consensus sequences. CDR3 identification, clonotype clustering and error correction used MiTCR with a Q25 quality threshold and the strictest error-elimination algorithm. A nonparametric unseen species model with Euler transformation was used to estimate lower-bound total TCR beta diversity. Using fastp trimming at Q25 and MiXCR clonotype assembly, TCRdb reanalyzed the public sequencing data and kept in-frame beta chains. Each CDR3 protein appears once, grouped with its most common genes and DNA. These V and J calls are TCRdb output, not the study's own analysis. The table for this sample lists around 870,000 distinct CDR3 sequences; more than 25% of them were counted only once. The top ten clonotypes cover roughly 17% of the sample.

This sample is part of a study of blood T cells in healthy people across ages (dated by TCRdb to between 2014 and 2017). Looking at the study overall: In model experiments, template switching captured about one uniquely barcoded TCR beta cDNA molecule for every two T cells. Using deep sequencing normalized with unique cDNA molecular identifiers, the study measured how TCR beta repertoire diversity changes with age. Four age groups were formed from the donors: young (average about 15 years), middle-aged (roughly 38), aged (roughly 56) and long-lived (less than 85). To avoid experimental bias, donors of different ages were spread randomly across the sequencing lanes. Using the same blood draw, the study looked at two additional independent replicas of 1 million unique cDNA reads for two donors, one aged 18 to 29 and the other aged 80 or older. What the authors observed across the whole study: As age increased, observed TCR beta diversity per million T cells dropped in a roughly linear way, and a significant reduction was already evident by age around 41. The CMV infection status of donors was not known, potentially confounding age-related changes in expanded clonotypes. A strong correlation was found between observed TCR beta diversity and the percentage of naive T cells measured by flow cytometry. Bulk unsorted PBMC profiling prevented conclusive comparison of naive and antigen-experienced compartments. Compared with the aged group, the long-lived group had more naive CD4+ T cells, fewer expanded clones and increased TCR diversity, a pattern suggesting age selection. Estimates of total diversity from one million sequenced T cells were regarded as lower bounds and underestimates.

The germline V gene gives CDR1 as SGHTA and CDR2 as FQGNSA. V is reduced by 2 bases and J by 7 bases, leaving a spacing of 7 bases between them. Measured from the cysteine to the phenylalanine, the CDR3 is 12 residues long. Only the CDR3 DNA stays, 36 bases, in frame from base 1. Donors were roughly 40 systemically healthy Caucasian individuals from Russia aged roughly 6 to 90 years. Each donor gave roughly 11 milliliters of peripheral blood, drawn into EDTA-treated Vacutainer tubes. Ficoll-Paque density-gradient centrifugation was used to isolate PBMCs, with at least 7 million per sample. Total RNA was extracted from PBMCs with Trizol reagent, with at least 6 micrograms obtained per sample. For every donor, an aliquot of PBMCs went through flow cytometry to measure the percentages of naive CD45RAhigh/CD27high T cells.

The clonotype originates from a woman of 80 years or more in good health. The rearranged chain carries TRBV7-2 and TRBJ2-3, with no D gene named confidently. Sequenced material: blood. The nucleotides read TGTGCCAGCAGCTTAACTTCGTATACGCAGTATTTT. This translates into CASSLTSYTQYF.